This T cell receptor (beta chain) was identified in a study of blood T cell repertoires in COVID-19. Background on the study: COVID-19 samples collected from the United States, Italy and Spain covered acute and convalescent phases. The analysed material was cDNA or gDNA that came from T cells, B-cell-depleted T cells, or PBMCs.

In the authors' methods: From reference gene primer amplification, estimates of nucleated cell counts were derived. The repertoire was sequenced with immunoSEQ multiplex PCR; TCRdb's copy has only in-frame clones and lacks some. Clone size and the V and J calls come from that table; the DNA yielded D and trimming. The table includes some 400,000 clones, about four fifths detected once. V lost 4 bases and J 5 bases, leaving 21 bases between the germline ends. The CDR3 consists of 17 residues. The germline V gene has CDR1 LGHNA and CDR2 YNFKEQ. Sequenced sample: peripheral blood. The gene calls are TRBV4-2 and TRBJ1-5; D possibly corresponds to TRBD1 (5 bases). This sequence was found in a human donor with acute or convalescent COVID-19. The donor label of this sample is uncertain. The CDR3 loop reads CASSRNPGGVKHQPQHF. Here the CDR3 DNA reads TGTGCCAGCAGCCGGAACCCCGGGGGGGTCAAGCATCAGCCCCAGCATTTT.